These T cell receptor beta chains were read from a single sample in a study of PD-1 blockade in classical Hodgkin lymphoma. Using immunoSEQ multiplex PCR, the repertoire was profiled, and TCRdb retains in-frame clones only, with some absent. The sample contains thousands of clones, roughly four fifths of which appear only once. This material consisted of CD4+ T cells from blood, taken at baseline. Receptors were obtained from a human donor with classical Hodgkin lymphoma. Both conserved end residues are part of each CDR3. A D gene is named only where the DNA matches it firmly. Clone size is stated in some rows and not others, as once, few, many or a class when expanded.

V,D,size,J,DNA,CDR3
TRBV7-3,TRBD2,.,TRBJ2-1,TGTGCCAGCAGCGTCGGACTAGCGGGAGTTAATGAGCAGTTCTTC,CASSVGLAGVNEQFF
TRBV5-4,.,.,TRBJ2-7,TGTGCCAGCAGCCCGGACGGGGGCGCCTACGAGCAGTACTTC,CASSPDGGAYEQYF
TRBV28,.,.,TRBJ1-2,TGTGCCAGCAGTCTCAGGGGTGGCTATGGCTACACCTTC,CASSLRGGYGYTF
TRBV28,.,.,TRBJ1-1,TGTGCCAGCAGTCCCCCGGACAAGAACACTGAAGCTTTCTTT,CASSPPDKNTEAFF
TRBV5-1,.,medium-sized,TRBJ2-7,TGCGCCAGCAGCTTGCAGGTAGGAGACGAGCAGTACTTC,CASSLQVGDEQYF
TRBV5-1,.,.,TRBJ1-2,TGCGCCAGCAGCTTGTGGTCACAGGGAAATGGCTACACCTTC,CASSLWSQGNGYTF
TRBV7-9,.,.,TRBJ2-2,TGTGCCAGCAGCTTAGAGGCCCTTTCAGGGGAGCTGTTTTTT,CASSLEALSGELFF
TRBV20-1,.,.,TRBJ2-5,TGCAGTGCTAGATTAAAAGAGACCCAGTACTTC,CSARLKETQYF
TRBV2,TRBD1,.,TRBJ2-6,TGTGCCAGCAGTCCTGGGACAGGGATCTCTGGGGCCAACGTCCTGACTTTC,CASSPGTGISGANVLTF
TRBV5-1,.,few,TRBJ1-1,TGCGCCAGCAGCCAACTGGGACTGGGAGACACTGAAGCTTTCTTT,CASSQLGLGDTEAFF
TRBV7-2,TRBD2,.,TRBJ2-5,TGTGCCAGCAGCTTAGGGGGACTAGCGGGAAGAGAGACCCAGTACTTC,CASSLGGLAGRETQYF
TRBV6-5,TRBD1,.,TRBJ1-2,TGTGCCAGCACTAAGGACAGGGGGAACTATGGCCACACCTTC,CASTKDRGNYGHTF
TRBV19,TRBD2,.,TRBJ2-7,TGTGCCAGTAGTGCCCTAGCGGGAGGGCCCTACGAGCAGTACTTC,CASSALAGGPYEQYF
TRBV27,TRBD1,.,TRBJ1-1,TGTGCCAGCAGTCTCGGACAGGTTACTGAAGCTTTCTTT,CASSLGQVTEAFF
TRBV6-5,.,.,TRBJ1-3,TGTGCCAGCAGTGCCGTCCGGACACGCGGAAACACCATATATTTT,CASSAVRTRGNTIYF
TRBV6-1,.,few,TRBJ2-1,TGTGCCAGCAGTGGGAGTCTTCACAATGAGCAGTTCTTC,CASSGSLHNEQFF
TRBV18,.,.,TRBJ1-6,TGTGCCAGCTCACCCAACAGTGGCAGGGCTTCACCCCTCCACTTT,CASSPNSGRASPLHF
TRBV11-3,TRBD1,.,TRBJ1-6,TGTGCCAGCAGCCCCGACCGGGACAGGGTTGGTTCACCCCTCCACTTT,CASSPDRDRVGSPLHF
TRBV4-3,.,.,TRBJ1-3,TGCGCCAGCAGCCAAGAATATACGAGCTCTGGAAACACCATATATTTT,CASSQEYTSSGNTIYF
TRBV9,.,.,TRBJ2-1,TGTGCCAGCAGCGTAGACGGGCGTTCGAACGAGCAGTTCTTC,CASSVDGRSNEQFF
TRBV7-2,.,.,TRBJ1-2,TGTGCCAGCAGCCCTCTCAGGGTAGGCTATGGCTACACCTTC,CASSPLRVGYGYTF
TRBV11-3,.,.,TRBJ2-1,TGTGCCAGCGGGCGGGGGCCCCCCGCCTACAATGAGCAGTTCTTC,CASGRGPPAYNEQFF
TRBV2,.,.,TRBJ2-3,TGTGCCAGCAGTGAATTGGAATGGACGCAGTATTTT,CASSELEWTQYF
TRBV18,.,.,TRBJ2-5,TGTGCCAGCTCACCAGGGTCGCAAGAGACCCAGTACTTC,CASSPGSQETQYF
TRBV21-1,.,.,TRBJ1-3,TGTGCCAGCAGCAACGATGACAGACGTCTTATCCCTGGAAACACCATATATTTT,CASSNDDRRLIPGNTIYF
TRBV7-9,.,.,TRBJ1-2,TGTGCCAGCAGCTTAGGTCCGAACCCTAACTATGGCTACACCTTC,CASSLGPNPNYGYTF
TRBV2,.,.,TRBJ1-3,TGTGCCACCACAGGTCTACCGGGAAACACCATATATTTT,CATTGLPGNTIYF
TRBV18,.,few,TRBJ1-1,TGTGCCAGCTCACTCCAGGAGAACACTGAAGCTTTCTTT,CASSLQENTEAFF
TRBV28,.,few,TRBJ1-2,TGTGCCAGCAGCCCCCTTAACTATGGCTACACCTTC,CASSPLNYGYTF
TRBV4-3,.,.,TRBJ1-5,TGCGCCAGCAGCCAAGATTGGGATGGTGTGCCCCAGCATTTT,CASSQDWDGVPQHF
TRBV5-1,TRBD2,.,TRBJ2-7,TGCGCCAGCAGCCCGGCCGGGACTAGCTCCTACGAGCAGTACTTC,CASSPAGTSSYEQYF
TRBV5-4,.,.,TRBJ2-5,TGTGCCAGCAGCCAAAAGGGGCGGGAGACCCAGTACTTC,CASSQKGRETQYF
TRBV5-6,TRBD1,.,TRBJ2-7,TGTGCCAGCAGCTCAGGGTCGGGCAGGGGGAATCCTACGAAGCAGTACTTC,CASSSGSGRGNPTKQYF
TRBV6-1,.,.,TRBJ2-7,TGTGCCAGCAGTGAATCGGCAGCTTACGAGCAGTACTTC,CASSESAAYEQYF
TRBV11-2,TRBD1,few,TRBJ1-1,TGTGCCAGCAGCCAGGACAGGGTAGACACTGAAGCTTTCTTT,CASSQDRVDTEAFF
TRBV10-2,.,.,TRBJ1-5,TGCGCCAGCAGCGACCTTCCGTGGGGGGGCTTGCATCAGCCCCAGCATTTT,CASSDLPWGGLHQPQHF
TRBV7-9,TRBD2,.,TRBJ2-7,TGTGCCAGCAGCCTGACTAGCGGGAGAGTCGAGCAGTACTTC,CASSLTSGRVEQYF
TRBV5-5,TRBD1,.,TRBJ2-5,TGTGCCAGCAGCGAAGACAGGGGGCGTCGGCAAGAGACCCAGTACTTC,CASSEDRGRRQETQYF
TRBV5-4,TRBD1,.,TRBJ2-1,TGTGCCAGCAGCTTAGGACAGGGTTCTTACAATGAGCAGTTCTTC,CASSLGQGSYNEQFF
TRBV7-6,TRBD1,.,TRBJ1-4,TGTGCCAGCAGCCCGCGACAGGGGTCTAATGAAAAACTGTTTTTT,CASSPRQGSNEKLFF
TRBV12-2,.,.,TRBJ2-5,TGTGCAAGTCGCTCCCCCTCAGAGCAGTACTTC,CASRSPSEQYF
TRBV9,TRBD1,.,TRBJ1-6,TGTGCCAGCAGCGCAAGGGACAGGATTAATTCACCCCTCCACTTT,CASSARDRINSPLHF
TRBV7-9,TRBD1,.,TRBJ2-3,TGTGCCAGCAGCCCGACAGGGGACCGCACAGATACGCAGTATTTT,CASSPTGDRTDTQYF
TRBV21-1,.,.,TRBJ1-4,TGTGCCAGCAGGCTGGGGGCCCTCGATGAAAAACTGTTTTTT,CASRLGALDEKLFF
TRBV18,.,.,TRBJ1-5,TGTGCCAGCTCACCATTCGAGGGTAATCAGCCCCAGCATTTT,CASSPFEGNQPQHF
TRBV2,.,.,TRBJ1-2,TGTGCCAGCATTACTGAGGGTTCGCCTAACTATGGCTACACCTTC,CASITEGSPNYGYTF
TRBV9,.,once,TRBJ1-1,TGTGCCAGCAGCGTAGACACAGGTGTGGGGACTGAAGCTTTCTTT,CASSVDTGVGTEAFF
TRBV10-3,.,.,TRBJ2-7,TGTGCCATCACCAATTCTAACAACTACGAGCAGTACTTC,CAITNSNNYEQYF
TRBV5-1,.,few,TRBJ2-7,TGCGCCAGCAGCCCAGACGGAGCCTACGAGCAGTACTTC,CASSPDGAYEQYF
TRBV7-9,TRBD1,.,TRBJ1-3,TGTGCCAGCAGGCGGACAGGCGGCCCTGGAAACACCATATATTTT,CASRRTGGPGNTIYF
TRBV19,.,.,TRBJ1-5,TGTGCCACCGGAACAGCCGGCAATCAGCCCCAGCATTTT,CATGTAGNQPQHF
TRBV7-9,TRBD1,.,TRBJ1-1,TGTGCCAGCAGCCGGGGACAGGGACATGGCACTGAAGCTTTCTTT,CASSRGQGHGTEAFF
TRBV4-3,.,.,TRBJ2-5,TGCGCCAGCAGCCAGAGGGGAATTGGCGGGGAGACCCAGTACTTC,CASSQRGIGGETQYF
TRBV9,.,.,TRBJ1-2,TGTGCCAGCAGCGTAAGCGGGTACTATGGCTACACCTTC,CASSVSGYYGYTF